Listed below are T cell receptor beta chains from one sample, sequenced in a study of T cells in placental villitis. Sequencing was performed with immunoSEQ multiplex PCR; in TCRdb, only in-frame clones are kept and a portion is missing. The table has about 3,200 clones, approximately 70% seen once. What was sequenced was placental tissue containing maternal and fetal cells. The receptor set was obtained from a human patient with infectious villitis; the placental T cells may come from both mother and fetus. Both conserved end residues are part of each CDR3. The D gene is left open where the match is weak. Clone size is stated in some rows and not others, as once, few, many or a class when expanded.

TRBV20-1	few	TRBJ2-1	TRBD2	CSASRWGEASGYNEQFF	TGCAGTGCTAGTCGGTGGGGGGAGGCTAGCGGTTACAATGAGCAGTTCTTC
TRBV6-1	once	TRBJ2-3	TRBD2	CASSEVAGGPDTQYF	TGTGCCAGCAGTGAAGTAGCGGGGGGGCCAGATACGCAGTATTTT
TRBV11-2	NA	TRBJ1-1	TRBD1	CASSQVPGGSTWNTEAFF	TGTGCCAGCAGCCAAGTTCCAGGGGGCTCGACCTGGAACACTGAAGCTTTCTTT
TRBV2	NA	TRBJ2-3	TRBD2	CASSDLGLAGTDTQYF	TGTGCCAGCAGTGACCTCGGACTAGCGGGCACAGATACGCAGTATTTT
TRBV11-2	NA	TRBJ2-1	TRBD2	CASSHYRDYETYNEQFF	TGTGCCAGCAGCCATTATCGGGACTACGAGACCTACAATGAGCAGTTCTTC
TRBV6-4	NA	TRBJ2-2	NA	CASSDRDTGELFF	TGTGCCAGCAGTGACAGGGACACCGGGGAGCTGTTTTTT
TRBV11-2	NA	TRBJ2-2	NA	CASSSGAGELFF	TGTGCCAGCAGCTCAGGGGCCGGGGAGCTGTTTTTT
TRBV7-3	NA	TRBJ2-3	NA	CASSLTGAYTDTQYF	TGTGCCAGCAGCTTAACGGGGGCTTACACAGATACGCAGTATTTT
TRBV29-1	NA	TRBJ2-4	TRBD1	CSAVGQDQDIQYF	TGCAGCGCAGTGGGACAGGACCAGGACATTCAGTACTTC
TRBV2	NA	TRBJ1-1	NA	CASRVPRGGTNTEAFF	TGTGCCAGCAGAGTCCCCCGAGGGGGGACGAACACTGAAGCTTTCTTT
TRBV5-1	NA	TRBJ2-7	NA	CASSFMTESSYEQYF	TGCGCCAGCAGCTTCATGACAGAATCCTCCTACGAGCAGTACTTC